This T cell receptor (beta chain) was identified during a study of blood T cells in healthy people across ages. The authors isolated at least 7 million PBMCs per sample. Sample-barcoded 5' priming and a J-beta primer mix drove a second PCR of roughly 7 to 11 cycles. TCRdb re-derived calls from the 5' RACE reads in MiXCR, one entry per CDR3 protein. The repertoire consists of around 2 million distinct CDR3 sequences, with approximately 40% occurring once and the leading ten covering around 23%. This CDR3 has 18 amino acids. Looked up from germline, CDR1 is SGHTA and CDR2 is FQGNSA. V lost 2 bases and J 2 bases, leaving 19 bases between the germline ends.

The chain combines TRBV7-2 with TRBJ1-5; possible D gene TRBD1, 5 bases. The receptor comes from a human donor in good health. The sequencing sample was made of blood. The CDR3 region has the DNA TGTGCCAGCAGCTTATTTGTGGTCGGAGGGGTACGCAATCAGCCCCAGCATTTT. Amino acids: CASSLFVVGGVRNQPQHF.